The rows below give T cell receptor beta chains drawn from one sample of a study of cytomegalovirus exposure and HLA in healthy donors. Sequenced by immunoSEQ multiplex PCR; TCRdb stores in-frame clones only, minus some. The sample contains 35,000 to 45,000 clones, nearly 55% of which appear only once. The material sequenced was PBMCs. These receptors were taken from a woman aged 40 to 49 in good health and CMV-seropositive. The CDR3 runs from the conserved cysteine through the conserved F or W. A D gene is named only where the DNA matches it firmly. Where a row states a size, it is once, few, many or the class of an expanded clone; other rows omit it.

j_call: TRBJ1-1
clone_size: NA
d_call: TRBD1
v_call: TRBV7-8
cdr3_aa: CASVKRGVSGTGDSNTEAFF
cdr3_nt: TGTGCCAGCGTCAAAAGGGGGGTTTCCGGGACAGGAGACTCGAACACTGAAGCTTTCTTT

j_call: TRBJ1-3
clone_size: NA
d_call: NA
v_call: TRBV6-6
cdr3_aa: CASSLQGRSGNTIYF
cdr3_nt: TGTGCCAGCAGTTTGCAGGGGCGCTCTGGAAACACCATATATTTT

j_call: TRBJ2-4
clone_size: few
d_call: NA
v_call: TRBV5-1
cdr3_aa: CASSLGLALAKNIQYF
cdr3_nt: TGCGCCAGCAGCTTAGGGCTAGCCCTAGCCAAAAACATTCAGTACTTC

j_call: TRBJ1-1
clone_size: NA
d_call: NA
v_call: TRBV9
cdr3_aa: CASSPGMTTEAFF
cdr3_nt: TGTGCCAGCAGTCCAGGGATGACGACTGAAGCTTTCTTT

j_call: TRBJ1-1
clone_size: NA
d_call: NA
v_call: TRBV10-3
cdr3_aa: CATIASLGSHTEAFF
cdr3_nt: TGTGCTACCATCGCCTCCTTGGGCAGCCACACTGAAGCTTTCTTT

j_call: TRBJ2-3
clone_size: few
d_call: TRBD2
v_call: TRBV4-1
cdr3_aa: CASSQDRSGGWDTQYF
cdr3_nt: TGCGCCAGCAGCCAAGATAGAAGCGGGGGGTGGGATACGCAGTATTTT

j_call: TRBJ2-3
clone_size: NA
d_call: NA
v_call: TRBV4-2
cdr3_aa: CASSRTDGGPTDTQYF
cdr3_nt: TGTGCCAGCAGCCGCACTGACGGGGGGCCCACAGATACGCAGTATTTT

j_call: TRBJ2-7
clone_size: few
d_call: NA
v_call: TRBV19
cdr3_aa: CASSIRGGEGSYEQYF
cdr3_nt: TGTGCCAGTAGTATAAGGGGGGGCGAAGGTTCCTACGAGCAGTACTTC

j_call: TRBJ1-2
clone_size: few
d_call: NA
v_call: TRBV4-1
cdr3_aa: CASSQVARGDYGYTF
cdr3_nt: TGCGCCAGCAGCCAAGTTGCCAGGGGAGACTATGGCTACACCTTC

j_call: TRBJ1-2
clone_size: NA
d_call: TRBD1
v_call: TRBV2
cdr3_aa: CASRGGTGGWDYGYTF
cdr3_nt: TGTGCCAGCAGAGGTGGGACAGGGGGCTGGGATTATGGCTACACCTTC

j_call: TRBJ1-5
clone_size: NA
d_call: TRBD1
v_call: TRBV7-2
cdr3_aa: CASSRSGTGEFQPQHF
cdr3_nt: TGTGCCAGCAGTCGTTCCGGGACAGGGGAATTCCAGCCCCAGCATTTT

j_call: TRBJ1-1
clone_size: NA
d_call: TRBD1
v_call: TRBV6-1
cdr3_aa: CASSKGQVLNTEAFF
cdr3_nt: TGTGCCAGCAGTAAGGGACAGGTCTTGAACACTGAAGCTTTCTTT

j_call: TRBJ2-5
clone_size: NA
d_call: NA
v_call: TRBV5-1
cdr3_aa: CASSSTSRETQYF
cdr3_nt: TGCGCCAGCAGTTCCACTAGCAGAGAGACCCAGTACTTC

j_call: TRBJ1-5
clone_size: NA
d_call: NA
v_call: TRBV28
cdr3_aa: CASTPGVSRNQPQHF
cdr3_nt: TGTGCCAGCACCCCGGGGGTTTCTCGCAATCAGCCCCAGCATTTT

j_call: TRBJ1-4
clone_size: medium-sized
d_call: NA
v_call: TRBV6-5
cdr3_aa: CASSYATGVPDEKLFF
cdr3_nt: TGTGCCAGCAGTTACGCAACAGGAGTCCCGGATGAAAAACTGTTTTTT

j_call: TRBJ1-6
clone_size: NA
d_call: NA
v_call: TRBV5-8
cdr3_aa: CASSPISNSPLHF
cdr3_nt: TGTGCCAGCAGCCCCATCAGTAATTCACCCCTCCACTTT

j_call: TRBJ1-2
clone_size: once
d_call: TRBD1
v_call: TRBV6-4
cdr3_aa: CASSDSGTGFYGYTF
cdr3_nt: TGTGCCAGCAGTGACTCTGGGACAGGCTTCTATGGCTACACCTTC

j_call: TRBJ2-7
clone_size: few
d_call: TRBD2
v_call: TRBV2
cdr3_aa: CATGLAGGSPSYEQYF
cdr3_nt: TGTGCCACAGGACTAGCGGGGGGCTCGCCCTCCTACGAGCAGTACTTC

j_call: TRBJ1-5
clone_size: NA
d_call: NA
v_call: TRBV7-2
cdr3_aa: CASSLGGGQPQHF
cdr3_nt: TGTGCCAGCAGCTTGGGCGGGGGGCAGCCCCAGCATTTT

j_call: TRBJ1-2
clone_size: NA
d_call: TRBD1
v_call: TRBV5-4
cdr3_aa: CASSRDSNYGYTF
cdr3_nt: TGTGCCAGCAGCCGGGACAGTAACTATGGCTACACCTTC

j_call: TRBJ1-5
clone_size: NA
d_call: NA
v_call: TRBV6-6
cdr3_aa: CASTEKQAFNQPQHF
cdr3_nt: TGTGCCAGCACCGAAAAACAGGCATTCAATCAGCCCCAGCATTTT

j_call: TRBJ2-1
clone_size: NA
d_call: TRBD1
v_call: TRBV5-6
cdr3_aa: CASSRDSSYNEQFF
cdr3_nt: TGTGCCAGCAGCCGGGACAGCAGCTACAATGAGCAGTTCTTC

j_call: TRBJ2-7
clone_size: NA
d_call: NA
v_call: TRBV2
cdr3_aa: CASSEGLRYEQYF
cdr3_nt: TGTGCCAGCAGTGAAGGACTGAGATACGAGCAGTACTTC

j_call: TRBJ2-7
clone_size: few
d_call: NA
v_call: TRBV7-9
cdr3_aa: CASSPILTGSNEQYF
cdr3_nt: TGTGCCAGCAGCCCGATTTTAACGGGGTCGAACGAGCAGTACTTC

j_call: TRBJ2-7
clone_size: NA
d_call: TRBD2
v_call: TRBV29-1
cdr3_aa: CSEGLAPSYEQYF
cdr3_nt: TGCAGCGAAGGACTAGCCCCTTCCTACGAGCAGTACTTC

j_call: TRBJ1-2
clone_size: NA
d_call: TRBD1
v_call: TRBV7-2
cdr3_aa: CASSRTTTGGMGYTF
cdr3_nt: TGTGCCAGCAGCCGCACAACAACAGGGGGCATGGGCTACACCTTC

j_call: TRBJ1-5
clone_size: NA
d_call: TRBD1
v_call: TRBV6-1
cdr3_aa: CASSEWGQDNQPQHF
cdr3_nt: TGTGCCAGCAGTGAATGGGGACAGGACAATCAGCCCCAGCATTTT

j_call: TRBJ2-3
clone_size: few
d_call: TRBD2
v_call: TRBV10-1
cdr3_aa: CASRAGGTDTQYF
cdr3_nt: TGCGCCAGCAGAGCGGGGGGGACAGATACGCAGTATTTT

j_call: TRBJ1-1
clone_size: few
d_call: NA
v_call: TRBV18
cdr3_aa: CASSPTWTAGEAFF
cdr3_nt: TGTGCCAGCTCACCGACATGGACAGCCGGTGAAGCTTTCTTT

j_call: TRBJ2-7
clone_size: few
d_call: NA
v_call: TRBV2
cdr3_aa: CASRDPGHAYEQYF
cdr3_nt: TGTGCCAGCAGAGATCCGGGACATGCCTACGAGCAGTACTTC

j_call: TRBJ2-1
clone_size: few
d_call: NA
v_call: TRBV6-5
cdr3_aa: CASSYQGFGNEQFF
cdr3_nt: TGTGCCAGCAGTTACCAGGGGTTTGGGAATGAGCAGTTCTTC

j_call: TRBJ2-1
clone_size: NA
d_call: NA
v_call: TRBV4-2
cdr3_aa: CASSQGLQGQFF
cdr3_nt: TGTGCCAGCAGCCAGGGCCTGCAGGGTCAGTTCTTC

j_call: TRBJ1-1
clone_size: few
d_call: TRBD1
v_call: TRBV25-1
cdr3_aa: CASRVLQGKGTEAFF
cdr3_nt: TGTGCCAGCAGAGTGTTACAGGGGAAAGGCACTGAAGCTTTCTTT

j_call: TRBJ2-2
clone_size: NA
d_call: TRBD2
v_call: TRBV10-3
cdr3_aa: CAIRLAGGPNTGELFF
cdr3_nt: TGTGCCATCAGACTAGCGGGGGGCCCGAACACCGGGGAGCTGTTTTTT

j_call: TRBJ2-7
clone_size: NA
d_call: TRBD2
v_call: TRBV19
cdr3_aa: CASGLGGYYEQYF
cdr3_nt: TGTGCCAGTGGGCTCGGGGGGTACTACGAGCAGTACTTC

j_call: TRBJ1-6
clone_size: NA
d_call: NA
v_call: TRBV6-1
cdr3_aa: CASSQTRVISSPLHF
cdr3_nt: TGTGCCAGCAGCCAGACCAGGGTAATAAGTTCACCCCTCCACTTT

j_call: TRBJ1-2
clone_size: NA
d_call: NA
v_call: TRBV14
cdr3_aa: CASSQDQQVTSYYGYTF
cdr3_nt: TGTGCCAGCAGCCAAGATCAGCAGGTAACTTCCTACTATGGCTACACCTTC

j_call: TRBJ1-1
clone_size: NA
d_call: NA
v_call: TRBV2
cdr3_aa: CASIEDNMNTEAFF
cdr3_nt: TGTGCCAGCATAGAGGACAACATGAACACTGAAGCTTTCTTT

j_call: TRBJ1-1
clone_size: NA
d_call: TRBD1
v_call: TRBV6-1
cdr3_aa: CASSRTGEKAEAFF
cdr3_nt: TGTGCCAGCAGCCGGACAGGAGAAAAGGCTGAAGCTTTCTTT

j_call: TRBJ1-2
clone_size: NA
d_call: TRBD1
v_call: TRBV7-9
cdr3_aa: CASSSQGLSNYGYTF
cdr3_nt: TGTGCCAGCAGCTCACAGGGGTTGTCTAACTATGGCTACACCTTC

j_call: TRBJ2-1
clone_size: NA
d_call: TRBD2
v_call: TRBV5-4
cdr3_aa: CASSLGGLADNEQFF
cdr3_nt: TGTGCCAGCAGCTTGGGGGGACTAGCGGACAATGAGCAGTTCTTC

j_call: TRBJ2-2
clone_size: few
d_call: NA
v_call: TRBV7-9
cdr3_aa: CASSSRGGNTGELFF
cdr3_nt: TGTGCCAGCAGCTCGAGGGGGGGCAACACCGGGGAGCTGTTTTTT

j_call: TRBJ2-7
clone_size: once
d_call: NA
v_call: TRBV18
cdr3_aa: CASSPQSGREEQYF
cdr3_nt: TGTGCCAGCTCACCACAGTCGGGAAGGGAGGAGCAGTACTTC

j_call: TRBJ2-1
clone_size: NA
d_call: TRBD2
v_call: TRBV4-3
cdr3_aa: CASSQVPRLAGGLDEQFF
cdr3_nt: TGCGCCAGCAGCCAAGTCCCCAGACTAGCGGGGGGGCTAGATGAGCAGTTCTTC

j_call: TRBJ1-2
clone_size: NA
d_call: NA
v_call: TRBV6-1
cdr3_aa: CASRVQANYGYTF
cdr3_nt: TGTGCCAGCAGGGTACAGGCTAACTATGGCTACACCTTC

j_call: TRBJ1-6
clone_size: NA
d_call: NA
v_call: TRBV5-1
cdr3_aa: CASSFGTTGNSPLHF
cdr3_nt: TGCGCCAGCAGCTTTGGTACTACAGGGAATTCACCCCTCCACTTT

j_call: TRBJ2-6
clone_size: few
d_call: TRBD1
v_call: TRBV27
cdr3_aa: CASSRGQAGANVLTF
cdr3_nt: TGTGCCAGCAGCCGGGGACAGGCTGGGGCCAACGTCCTGACTTTC

j_call: TRBJ2-1
clone_size: NA
d_call: TRBD2
v_call: TRBV6-1
cdr3_aa: CASSGTSGGAYNEQFF
cdr3_nt: TGTGCCAGCAGTGGGACTAGCGGGGGGGCGTACAATGAGCAGTTCTTC

j_call: TRBJ2-1
clone_size: medium-sized
d_call: TRBD1
v_call: TRBV11-2
cdr3_aa: CASSLQQGARYEQFF
cdr3_nt: TGTGCCAGCAGCTTACAACAGGGGGCGAGGTATGAGCAGTTCTTC

j_call: TRBJ1-5
clone_size: NA
d_call: NA
v_call: TRBV5-4
cdr3_aa: CASSLNTEVGQPQHF
cdr3_nt: TGTGCCAGCAGCTTGAATACGGAGGTGGGTCAGCCCCAGCATTTT

j_call: TRBJ1-6
clone_size: NA
d_call: TRBD1
v_call: TRBV4-3
cdr3_aa: CASSQGTGGSSYNSPLHF
cdr3_nt: TGCGCCAGCAGCCAGGGGACAGGGGGCAGCTCCTATAATTCACCCCTCCACTTT

j_call: TRBJ2-7
clone_size: NA
d_call: TRBD2
v_call: TRBV7-2
cdr3_aa: CASSEGLADSYEQYF
cdr3_nt: TGTGCCAGCAGCGAGGGACTAGCAGACTCCTACGAGCAGTACTTC

j_call: TRBJ1-5
clone_size: NA
d_call: NA
v_call: TRBV27
cdr3_aa: CASNIGGQNQPQHF
cdr3_nt: TGTGCCAGCAACATCGGGGGGCAAAATCAGCCCCAGCATTTT

j_call: TRBJ1-6
clone_size: NA
d_call: NA
v_call: TRBV30
cdr3_aa: CAWSPLQGLSYNSPLHF
cdr3_nt: TGTGCCTGGAGTCCACTGCAAGGACTCTCCTATAATTCACCCCTCCACTTT

j_call: TRBJ2-2
clone_size: few
d_call: NA
v_call: TRBV11-2
cdr3_aa: CASSPSSDFRNTGELFF
cdr3_nt: TGTGCCAGCAGCCCATCTTCGGACTTCCGCAACACCGGGGAGCTGTTTTTT

j_call: TRBJ2-3
clone_size: NA
d_call: TRBD1
v_call: TRBV5-1
cdr3_aa: CASSLGQGPDTQYF
cdr3_nt: TGCGCCAGCAGTTTAGGACAGGGACCAGATACGCAGTATTTT

j_call: TRBJ1-3
clone_size: NA
d_call: NA
v_call: TRBV4-1
cdr3_aa: CASSRGGVVSSGNTIYF
cdr3_nt: TGCGCCAGCAGTCGCGGGGGGGTCGTCAGCTCTGGAAACACCATATATTTT

j_call: TRBJ1-5
clone_size: NA
d_call: NA
v_call: TRBV5-1
cdr3_aa: CASSSTGRSDQPQHF
cdr3_nt: TGCGCCAGCAGCTCGACAGGCCGGTCGGATCAGCCCCAGCATTTT

j_call: TRBJ1-2
clone_size: once
d_call: TRBD1
v_call: TRBV6-5
cdr3_aa: CASSRDSSYGYTF
cdr3_nt: TGTGCCAGCAGCAGGGACAGCTCCTATGGCTACACCTTC